This entry describes one TCR beta chain. No cognate antigen has been identified for it. No clone much larger than this one lies a single base away; base qualities are absent. This specimen belongs to a study of blood T cell repertoires in COVID-19 (TCRdb year 2020). Describing the broader study: Collaborator samples came from the United States, Italy and Spain and covered acute and convalescent phases of COVID-19. The samples were drawn from the first 160 participants of the ongoing ImmuneRACE study and from 950 to 1,500 subjects provided by 6 global collaborators. Where available, HLA class I and class II types were obtained from metadata supplied by the sample provider rather than from assay-based typing. Sample metadata almost always included a de-identified subject ID, COVID-19 status, age in years and sex. The repertoires were released in a freely available public database meant as a resource for research on the immune response to SARS-CoV-2. The prospective study material was composed of cDNA or gDNA derived from T cells, B-cell-depleted T cells, or PBMCs. The dataset comprised deeply sampled blood TCRbeta repertoires from subjects exposed to, actively infected with, or recovered from COVID-19.

The full study reports these points: How much clinical and demographic metadata was included differed by source and by participant, and the metadata was provided uncurated.

CDR1 and CDR2, looked up from the germline V gene (reference sequence), are SGHNT and YYREEE. From the cysteine through the phenylalanine, the CDR3 covers 14 amino acids. CDR3 DNA only is kept here, 42 bases in frame from base 1. Trimming takes 4 bases from V and 5 bases from J, and the germline ends sit 15 bases apart. TCRbeta CDR3 regions were amplified from genomic DNA by means of the immunoSEQ Assay, a bias-controlled multiplex PCR. As for the original processing: Within the assay, amplification of reference gene primers was used to estimate how many nucleated cells each sample contained. Sequence reads were collapsed and filtered to measure the absolute abundance of every unique TCRbeta CDR3 rearrangement. For each sample, productive Simpson clonality was calculated by taking the square root of Simpson's diversity index across productive rearrangements. As stored in TCRdb, this immuneACCESS dataset retains in-frame rearrangements with V and J assigned. A fraction of the clones does not appear; measured against another copy, unresolved V genes explain less than half of the discrepancy, and the remainder lacks a known reason. The DNA gave D and trimming, while V, J and clone size come from that table. The sample table lists approximately 260,000 clones, around 83% of them with a count of one. Together, the top ten hold 3.5% to 4% of the sample.

Whole blood was collected in K2EDTA tubes by collaborating institutions according to the institutions' own protocols. For TCRbeta analysis, collaborator samples were shipped as frozen whole blood, as isolated PBMCs, or as DNA extracted from either sample type. The source of this sequence is a man between 18 and 29 years old with active or convalescent COVID-19. The sequence joins TRBV5-4 to TRBJ2-5, with a weak D call of TRBD2 (5 bases match). The sequencing input was peripheral blood. The DNA is as follows: TGTGCCAGCAGCCAGAAACTAGGTCGGGAGACCCAGTACTTC. The translation is CASSQKLGRETQYF.